The TCR beta chain under discussion was sequenced for a study of blood T cell repertoires in COVID-19. Trimming cost V 2 bases and J 4 bases; bases outside gene matches: 7. Germline loops: CDR1 MNHEY, CDR2 SMNVEV (reference sequence). The length of the CDR3 is 15 residues. Using immunoSEQ multiplex PCR, the repertoire was profiled, and TCRdb retains in-frame clones only, with some absent. This sample has about 110,000 clones, with about 88% found just once. Sequenced input: peripheral blood. The rearrangement joins TRBV27 to TRBJ2-5, with 7 bases identical to TRBD1. The source of this sequence is a woman aged 65 to 85 who had recovered from COVID-19. As DNA, the CDR3 is TGTGCCAGCAGTTTAATACAGGGGAGTTCAGAGACCCAGTACTTC. It codes for CASSLIQGSSETQYF.